This T cell receptor beta chain emerged from a study of shared clonotypes between healthy human individuals. Overall study findings and caveats: Among donors, clonotype sharing was expected to be affected by sequencing depth.

Deep level was the assay's run setting. Sorted-subset replicate PCR reactions were performed with roughly 200 ng DNA, corresponding to tens of thousands of T cell genomes. Sequencing used immunoSEQ multiplex PCR; TCRdb keeps in-frame clones, though not all of them. The sample contains more than 550,000 clones, roughly 72% of which appear only once. Trimming cost V 3 bases and J 4 bases, with 7 bases left between them. The CDR3 totals 13 residues. Germline lookup yields CDR1 KGHSH and CDR2 LQKENI. A word on this clone: The antigen remains unidentified.

The genes are TRBV18 and TRBJ2-1; D is undetermined. Sample: memory CD4+ T cells sorted from blood. Subset: CD45RA-negative fraction. The origin of this receptor is a woman under 40 in good health. This CDR3 reads CASSPDQYNEQFF. The CDR3 coding sequence is TGTGCCAGCTCACCCGACCAGTACAATGAGCAGTTCTTC.